These 6 T cell receptor beta chains were all obtained from the same sample, sequenced in a study of T cell responses to AZD1222 COVID-19 vaccine. Assay: immunoSEQ multiplex PCR; the TCRdb copy retains only in-frame clones and omits some. The data hold 110,000 or so clones, with 70% to 90% observed a single time. The sequences come from peripheral blood, collected on day 0 of AZD1222 vaccination. The receptors come from an adult in good health.

This sequence joins TRBV5-6 and TRBJ1-1; maybe TRBD1 (5 bases). Germline V gene data show CDR1 as SGHDT and CDR2 as YYEEEE. The CDR3 runs to 13 residues. The V end was cut by 4 bases, the J end by 4 bases, with 11 bases between. CDR3 nucleotide sequence: TGTGCCAGCAGCGTAATAAGGGGCACTGAAGCTTTCTTT. The encoded protein is CASSVIRGTEAFF.

The J gene is TRBJ2-1, the V gene TRBV6-1, with TRBD2 identical over 9 bases. This CDR3 comprises 16 residues. In germline, CDR1 is MNHNS, CDR2 SASEGT. J lost 5 bases, V lost 3 bases, and 8 bases had no gene match. CDR3: CASSDQGLALNNEQFF. DNA for the CDR3: TGTGCCAGCAGTGATCAGGGACTAGCACTCAACAATGAGCAGTTCTTC.

This clone turned up a few times. V usage is TRBV7-2 and J usage is TRBJ1-5, with 11 bases lining up with TRBD1. J gave up 13 bases and V 5 bases, and 10 bases lay outside the gene matches. Germline CDR1 and CDR2: SGHTA and FQGNSA. This CDR3 has 14 amino acids. The CDR3 spells CASSPSRDRGNQHF. CDR3 nucleotides: TGTGCCAGCAGCCCGTCCCGGGACAGGGGGAATCAGCATTTT.

The CDR3 spells CASTRGWGDGTEAFF. The CDR3 region has the DNA TGCGCCAGTACTCGAGGCTGGGGGGATGGCACTGAAGCTTTCTTT. This chain connects TRBV5-1 to TRBJ1-1, with D possibly matching TRBD1 (5 bases). V lost 8 bases and J lost 4, with 21 bases in between. The CDR3 extends over 15 amino acids. Germline V lookup: CDR1 SGHRS, CDR2 YFSETQ.

The chain recombines TRBV30 with TRBJ1-6; a possible D gene is TRBD1 (5 bases). This CDR3 contains 15 residues. Germline loops: CDR1 GTSNPN, CDR2 SVGIG (reference sequence). The ends were cut back, 5 bases at V and 4 bases at J, with 15 bases in the middle. The CDR3 protein is CAWSARQGYNSPLHF. The DNA for the CDR3 is TGTGCCTGGTCCGCCCGGCAGGGTTATAATTCACCCCTCCACTTT.

The chain has TRBV7-8 and TRBJ2-2; D perhaps matches TRBD2 (5 bases). The germline V gene has CDR1 SGHVS and CDR2 FQNEAQ. V lost 4 bases and J lost 3, with 18 bases in between. The CDR3 runs to 17 residues. DNA for the CDR3: TGTGCCAGCAGCTCTTTAGTATCGCGGGCCTACACCGGGGAGCTGTTTTTT. Translation: CASSSLVSRAYTGELFF.